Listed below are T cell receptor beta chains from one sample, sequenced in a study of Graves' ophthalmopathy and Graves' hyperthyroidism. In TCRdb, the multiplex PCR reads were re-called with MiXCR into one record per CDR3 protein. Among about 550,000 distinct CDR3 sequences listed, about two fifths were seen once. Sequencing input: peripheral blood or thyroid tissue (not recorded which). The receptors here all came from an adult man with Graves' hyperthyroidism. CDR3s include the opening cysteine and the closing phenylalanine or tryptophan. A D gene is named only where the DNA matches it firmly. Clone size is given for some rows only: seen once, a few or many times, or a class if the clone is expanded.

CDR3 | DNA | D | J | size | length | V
CSARRLAGPYEQYF | TGCAGTGCTAGGAGGTTAGCGGGTCCCTACGAGCAGTACTTC | TRBD2 | TRBJ2-7 | few | 14 | TRBV20-1
CASSGQGTGELFF | TGTGCCAGCAGCGGTCAGGGCACCGGGGAGCTGTTTTTT | - | TRBJ2-2 | many | 13 | TRBV9
CSAGPPAGGPSTDMQYF | TGCAGTGCTGGCCCACCTGCGGGGGGCCCTAGCACAGATATGCAGTATTTT | TRBD2 | TRBJ2-3 | - | 17 | TRBV20-1
CASNHPGQANYGYTF | TGTGCCAGCAACCACCCGGGACAGGCTAACTATGGCTACACCTTC | TRBD1 | TRBJ1-2 | - | 15 | TRBV7-9
CAMGAGLTDTQYF | TGTGCCATGGGGGCGGGGCTTACAGATACGCAGTATTTT | - | TRBJ2-3 | - | 13 | TRBV7-2
CATSRGETQYF | TGTGCCACCAGCAGAGGGGAGACCCAGTACTTC | - | TRBJ2-5 | many | 11 | TRBV15
CSQRTSGKTQYF | TGCAGCCAAAGGACTAGCGGGAAGACCCAGTACTTC | TRBD2 | TRBJ2-5 | few | 12 | TRBV29-1
CSALARDVYNEPQHF | TGCAGTGCTTTGGCTAGGGATGTCTACAATGAGCCCCAGCATTTT | - | TRBJ1-5 | - | 15 | TRBV20-1
CASSYLGQGSHEQYF | TGTGCCAGCAGTTACCTGGGACAGGGGTCACACGAGCAGTACTTC | TRBD1 | TRBJ2-7 | - | 15 | TRBV6-5
CASSLLTGGHTGELFF | TGTGCCAGCAGCCTATTGACAGGGGGTCACACCGGGGAGCTGTTTTTT | TRBD1 | TRBJ2-2 | many | 16 | TRBV7-8
CASSLSLGPYYGYTF | TGTGCCAGCAGCTTAAGCCTGGGACCTTACTATGGCTACACCTTC | - | TRBJ1-2 | once | 15 | TRBV7-3
CASSLEAGTSTDTQYF | TGTGCCAGCAGCTTAGAAGCAGGGACTAGCACAGATACGCAGTATTTT | - | TRBJ2-3 | few | 16 | TRBV7-8
CASSDGTGADTQYF | TGTGCCAGCAGTGACGGGACAGGGGCAGATACGCAGTATTTT | TRBD1 | TRBJ2-3 | - | 14 | TRBV6-5
CASSTGTEAQYF | TGTGCCAGCAGTACTGGTACGGAGGCCCAGTACTTC | - | TRBJ2-5 | many | 12 | TRBV7-9
CSAIRDNKGGELFF | TGCAGTGCTATCCGGGACAACAAGGGTGGTGAGCTGTTTTTT | - | TRBJ2-2 | - | 14 | TRBV20-1
CALSATDYEQYF | TGTGCCCTCAGTGCGACAGACTACGAGCAGTACTTC | - | TRBJ2-7 | - | 12 | TRBV10-3
CASSMTSEQETQYF | TGTGCCAGCAGTATGACTAGCGAACAAGAGACCCAGTACTTC | TRBD2 | TRBJ2-5 | - | 14 | TRBV12-3/TRBV12-4
CSARGGETQYF | TGCAGCGCCAGGGGGGGAGAGACCCAGTACTTC | - | TRBJ2-5 | - | 11 | TRBV29-1
CASSNLGGLNEKLFF | TGTGCCAGCAGCAACCTAGGGGGGCTCAATGAAAAACTGTTTTTT | - | TRBJ1-4 | - | 15 | TRBV7-2
CASIKRLAGLSYEQYF | TGTGCCAGCATCAAACGACTAGCGGGGCTCTCCTACGAGCAGTACTTC | TRBD2 | TRBJ2-7 | - | 16 | TRBV12-3/TRBV12-4
CASSQDQSPNEKLFF | TGCGCCAGCAGCCAAGATCAGAGCCCTAATGAAAAACTGTTTTTT | - | TRBJ1-4 | - | 15 | TRBV4-1
CSVSGLVYEQYF | TGCAGCGTATCGGGACTAGTCTACGAGCAGTACTTC | TRBD2 | TRBJ2-7 | once | 12 | TRBV29-1
CASSLTSPTGELFF | TGCGCCAGCAGCTTGACTAGCCCCACCGGGGAGCTGTTTTTT | - | TRBJ2-2 | many | 14 | TRBV5-1
CASSLIAGSYTEAFF | TGCGCCAGCAGCTTAATCGCCGGCTCTTACACTGAAGCTTTCTTT | - | TRBJ1-1 | many | 15 | TRBV5-1
CAISGTGIGETQYF | TGTGCCATCAGCGGGACAGGGATAGGAGAGACCCAGTACTTC | TRBD1 | TRBJ2-5 | many | 14 | TRBV10-3
CASSSNRATYEQYF | TGTGCCAGCAGCTCCAACAGGGCCACCTACGAGCAGTACTTC | - | TRBJ2-7 | few | 14 | TRBV7-2
CASSVSGARGQETQYF | TGTGCCAGCAGTGTTTCGGGGGCTCGGGGCCAAGAGACCCAGTACTTC | - | TRBJ2-5 | - | 16 | TRBV2